Listed below are T cell receptor beta chains from one sample, sequenced in a study of blood T cell repertoires in COVID-19. TCRdb's table, derived via immunoSEQ multiplex PCR, lists solely in-frame clones and lacks some. The table lists 150,000 to 200,000 clones, more than 75% of them singletons. The sequencing input was PBMCs or T cells enriched from blood (not recorded which). The receptors here all came from a woman aged 45-59 years with acute COVID-19. The CDR3 runs from the conserved cysteine through the conserved F or W. D genes are given only for firm matches. Expanded clones get a size class; other rows say once, few or many, or leave the size out.

TRBD1	-	TRBV19	TRBJ1-2	TGTGCCAGTAGTCTTGTTCGGGCAGGGGGCGGCTACACCTTC	CASSLVRAGGGYTF
TRBD1	-	TRBV11-2	TRBJ1-1	TGTGCCAGCAGCTTAGACGGACGAGGACAGGGAAGGCGGAGCACTGAAGCTTTCTTT	CASSLDGRGQGRRSTEAFF
-	once	TRBV6-5	TRBJ1-1	TGTGCCAGCAGTTACGGCCAGGTAACTGAAGCTTTCTTT	CASSYGQVTEAFF
TRBD2	-	TRBV2	TRBJ2-3	TGTGCCAGCAGAATTACTAGCGGGGGAATCACAGATACGCAGTATTTT	CASRITSGGITDTQYF
-	-	TRBV21-1	TRBJ1-5	TGTGCCAGCAGCAAAGATTCCAACAGGGGGCAGCCCCAGCATTTT	CASSKDSNRGQPQHF
TRBD1	-	TRBV6-5	TRBJ2-5	TGTGCCAGCAGTTTCGGACAGGGGGCGTACCAAGAGACCCAGTACTTC	CASSFGQGAYQETQYF
-	-	TRBV6-2/TRBV6-3	TRBJ1-1	TGTGCCAGCAGTTACTCCGGGACACCGAACACTGAAGCTTTCTTT	CASSYSGTPNTEAFF
-	many	TRBV19	TRBJ1-6	TGTGCCAGTAGTCCCGACAGCTTCTATAATTCACCCCTCCACTTT	CASSPDSFYNSPLHF
-	once	TRBV6-5	TRBJ1-3	TGTGCCAGCAGCCCCAGGGAAAGCTCTGGAAACACCATATATTTT	CASSPRESSGNTIYF
TRBD1	-	TRBV28	TRBJ1-4	TGTGCCAGCAGTGCGCCGGGACAGGGTGAAAAACTGTTTTTT	CASSAPGQGEKLFF
-	-	TRBV7-9	TRBJ2-5	TGTGCCAGCAGCTTAGGCGCGGGGACCCAAGAGACCCAGTACTTC	CASSLGAGTQETQYF
TRBD1	-	TRBV11-3	TRBJ1-1	TGTGCCAGCAGTGAAGGGGGCATCAACACTGAAGCTTTCTTT	CASSEGGINTEAFF
TRBD1	medium-sized	TRBV9	TRBJ1-5	TGTGCCAGCAGCCAGGGGGATGATCAGCCCCAGCATTTT	CASSQGDDQPQHF
TRBD1	-	TRBV2	TRBJ1-4	TGTGCCAGCAGAGGGACAGGGTCCCGTATAACTAATGAAAAACTGTTTTTT	CASRGTGSRITNEKLFF
TRBD1	-	TRBV28	TRBJ1-2	TGTGCCAGCACCGGGACAGGGAGGTATGGCTACACCTTC	CASTGTGRYGYTF
TRBD1	-	TRBV28	TRBJ2-3	TGTGCCAGCAGTTTCCTGAGCAGGGGGCAAAAAGATACGCAGTATTTT	CASSFLSRGQKDTQYF
-	-	TRBV19	TRBJ2-1	TGTGCCAGTAGTATGGGGGGATCCTACAATGAGCAGTTCTTC	CASSMGGSYNEQFF
-	-	TRBV6-5	TRBJ2-1	TGTGCCAGCAGGCGGGACTCGAGCTCCTACAATGAGCAGTTCTTC	CASRRDSSSYNEQFF
-	-	TRBV19	TRBJ1-5	TGTGCCAGCGACCCCGGGACAAATAGCAATCAGCCCCAGCATTTT	CASDPGTNSNQPQHF
-	-	TRBV6-1	TRBJ1-3	TGTGCCAGCAGTGAATTCGGGGTCTCTGGAAACACCATATATTTT	CASSEFGVSGNTIYF
-	-	TRBV3-1/TRBV3-2	TRBJ1-6	TGTGCCAGCAGCCTACCTAAATGGGCAGGCCAAAATTCACCCCTCCACTTT	CASSLPKWAGQNSPLHF
-	few	TRBV18	TRBJ1-2	TGTGCCAGCTCACCGGTGACAAACTATGGCTACACCTTC	CASSPVTNYGYTF